The present T cell receptor (beta chain) was sequenced within a study of T cell responses to AZD1222 COVID-19 vaccine. Study results and caveats: Donors, mostly white British, included more females; clonal diversity was possibly underestimated. Only six or seven AZD1222 recipients tested seropositive at baseline. The reported proportion of spike-specific TCRs targeting unmutated variant regions was nearly half.

Germline V gives CDR1 KGHSH, CDR2 LQKENI. The length of the CDR3 is 14 residues. Trimming took off 1 base at V and 4 bases at J, with 10 bases between the two ends. As concerns this clone: Antigen specificity is unknown.

Assay: immunoSEQ multiplex PCR; the TCRdb copy retains only in-frame clones and omits some. The top ten hold 3% to 4% of the sample, which has around 110,000 clones, 80% to 90% seen once. This TCR was sampled from an adult in good health. This specimen was peripheral blood, taken on day 0 of MenACWY control vaccination. The chain uses TRBV18 and TRBJ1-1; D remains unclear. As DNA, the CDR3 is TGTGCCAGCTCACCACTGAGTGCTGTCACTGAAGCTTTCTTT. Encoded protein: CASSPLSAVTEAFF.